This entry is about one T cell receptor beta chain. The target antigen is unknown. This entry comes from a study of cytomegalovirus exposure and HLA in healthy donors. Study results and limitations: One variant, a missense change in DCLRE1C, was linked in a later analysis to TCR beta V- and J-gene trimming. Many donors carried some public TCRs, although rarity characterized most TCR sequences. In a later analysis, an Asian-associated ancestry cluster reportedly showed fewer N-insertions than the roughly 650-donor mean.

Both 60 Vbeta primers and 13 Jbeta primers went into the PCR. The protocol was immunoSEQ multiplex PCR, while the TCRdb copy is restricted to in-frame clones and leaves out a portion. There are 150,000 to 200,000 clones in the sample; approximately 78% occur only once, and 3% to 3.5% lies in the top ten. Trimming left V 2 bases short and J 7 bases short, with 11 bases between. The CDR3 contains 13 residues. Germline-derived CDR1 and CDR2 are MNHNS and SASEGT. J is TRBJ1-2 and V is TRBV6-1, with D perhaps matching TRBD1 (5 bases). The clonotype was recovered from a woman between 40 and 55 years old in good health and CMV-seronegative. Material for sequencing was PBMCs. CDR3 amino acids: CASSERTFSGYTF. For the CDR3, the DNA is TGTGCCAGCAGTGAAAGGACATTTTCTGGCTACACCTTC.